The 25 T cell receptor beta chains below come from one sample, sequenced in a study of T cells in localized non-small cell lung cancer. Sequencing used immunoSEQ multiplex PCR; TCRdb keeps in-frame clones, though not all of them. The table includes some 28,000 clones, roughly 87% detected once. Sequences were derived from peripheral blood, sampled before any cancer treatment. These receptors were obtained from a male donor aged 60 or older with stage I lung adenocarcinoma.

The count of this clone is one. This chain links TRBV2 with TRBJ1-5; D remains ambiguous. Looked up from germline, CDR1 is SNHLY and CDR2 is FYNNEI. There are 15 residues in the CDR3. V lost 7 bases and J 0 bases, leaving 13 bases between the germline ends. CDR3 loop: CASTQAGVSNQPQHF. CDR3 bases: TGTGCCAGCACCCAGGCGGGCGTTAGCAATCAGCCCCAGCATTTT.

This chain joins TRBV7-2 and TRBJ2-1; D uncertain. V lost 5 bases to trimming and J lost 1 base, with 15 bases between them. The CDR3 is 16 residues long. Germline-derived CDR1 and CDR2 are SGHTA and FQGNSA. The DNA of the CDR3 is TGTGCCAGCAGCCCGGGCCGGAGAGTATCCTACAATGAGCAGTTCTTC. Translating gives CASSPGRRVSYNEQFF.

The rearrangement uses TRBV7-2 and TRBJ2-7; 7 bases align to TRBD1. After removal of 5 bases from V and 3 bases from J, the junction contained 10 bases not matched to a gene. CDR1 is SGHTA, CDR2 FQGNSA, per germline. This CDR3 has 15 amino acids. In DNA, the CDR3 is TGTGCCAGCAGCCCGCTGACAGGGTGGGGCTACGAGCAGTACTTC. It encodes CASSPLTGWGYEQYF.

This chain uses TRBV9 with TRBJ2-7; D may match TRBD1 or TRBD2 (5 bases each). The CDR3 is 13 amino acids. V lost 3 bases and J 9 bases, leaving 16 bases between the germline ends. Germline V gives CDR1 SGDLS, CDR2 YYNGEE. The DNA for the CDR3 is TGTGCCAGCAGCGGAGAGGGGATTAGGGTGCAGTACTTC. Residues: CASSGEGIRVQYF. Full variable domain (rest looked up from reference TRBV9 and TRBJ2-7): DSGVTQTPKHLITATGQRVTLRCSPRSGDLSVYWYQQSLDQGLQFLIQYYNGEERAKGNILERFSAQQFPDLHSELNLSSLELGDSALYFCASSGEGIRVQYFGPGTRLTVT.

The CDR3 loop reads CASSVQQTNEKLFF. CDR3 nucleotide sequence: TGTGCCAGCTCCGTACAGCAAACTAATGAAAAACTGTTTTTT. The genes are TRBV18 and TRBJ1-4, with D uncertain. Germline assignment: CDR1 KGHSH and CDR2 LQKENI. CDR3 length: 14 residues. V was cut by 6 bases and J by 1 base, with 9 bases left in between.

The gene calls are TRBV5-4 and TRBJ2-6, with D perhaps assigned TRBD1 or TRBD2 (5 bases each). Trimming took off 2 bases at V and 4 bases at J, with 7 bases between the two ends. This CDR3 has 14 amino acids. Germline V gene data show CDR1 as SGHNT and CDR2 as YYREEE (reference sequence). The CDR3 sequence is CASSLGDGANVLTF. As DNA, the CDR3 is TGTGCCAGCAGCTTAGGGGACGGGGCCAACGTCCTGACTTTC.

This chain uses TRBV7-2 with TRBJ1-6; D is ambiguous. V dropped 5 bases and J dropped 10 bases, with 18 bases sitting between them. The CDR3 loop spans 15 amino acids. Germline V gene lookup returns CDR1 SGHTA and CDR2 FQGNSA. CDR3 nucleotides: TGTGCCAGCAGCATGAGGAGAGTCAGCGGGTCACCCCTCCACTTT. This encodes CASSMRRVSGSPLHF.

V gene TRBV28 combines with J gene TRBJ2-7; 11 bases align to TRBD2. Germline V gives CDR1 MDHEN, CDR2 SYDVKM. Trimming at V came to 4 bases and at J to 7 bases, leaving 12 bases not matched to a gene. This CDR3 is built from 16 residues. The CDR3 nucleotides read TGTGCCAGCAGTTATGACGTAGCGGGGGGGTCGGGTGAGCAGTACTTC. Encoded protein: CASSYDVAGGSGEQYF.

The genes are TRBV5-1 and TRBJ2-3, with no clear D. Germline-derived CDR1 and CDR2 are SGHRS and YFSETQ. The CDR3 is 14 residues long. V was cut by 7 bases and J by 5 bases, with 17 bases left in between. DNA of the CDR3: TGCGCCAGCCTGAAAGGTTCATATCTAGATACGCAGTATTTT. Its translation is CASLKGSYLDTQYF.

This sequence joins TRBV30 and TRBJ1-1; TRBD1 might be the D (6 bases). Trimming left V 6 bases short and J 5 bases short, with 19 bases between. Germline-derived CDR1 and CDR2 are GTSNPN and SVGIG (reference sequence). The CDR3 covers 14 residues. The chain's CDR3 is CACRGPQRGTEAFF. The CDR3 DNA reads TGTGCCTGTCGGGGACCCCAGAGGGGGACTGAAGCTTTCTTT.

The chain joins TRBV6-6 to TRBJ2-3; 7 positions match TRBD1. The CDR3 length is 13 residues. Germline V lookup: CDR1 MNHNY, CDR2 SVGAGI (reference sequence). The trim removed 11 bases at V and 1 base at J, leaving 6 bases unmatched. This CDR3 is CAGRQGGTDTQYF. CDR3 nucleotides: TGTGCCGGCCGACAGGGAGGCACAGATACGCAGTATTTT.

V is TRBV28 and J is TRBJ1-2; D unclear. This CDR3 comprises 15 residues. The V gene's germline CDR1 is MDHEN and CDR2 SYDVKM. The ends were cut back, 6 bases at V and 5 bases at J, with 19 bases in the middle. The CDR3, as DNA: TGTGCCAGCAGAGTTGGGAACAGAGTGGTTTATGGCTACACCTTC. This translates into CASRVGNRVVYGYTF.

The V gene is TRBV7-2, the J gene TRBJ1-5; D uncertain. Per the germline V gene, CDR1 is SGHTA and CDR2 is FQGNSA. The V gene lost 6 bases and the J gene lost 9 bases, with 15 bases spanning the gap. The CDR3 totals 13 residues. CDR3 in DNA: TGTGCCAGCAGTCGGGCTATTGATTCGCCCCAGCATTTT. Translation gives CASSRAIDSPQHF. Variable domain in full (rest from reference TRBV7-2 and TRBJ1-5): GAGVSQSPSNKVTEKGKDVELRCDPISGHTALYWYRQSLGQGLEFLIYFQGNSAPDKSGLPSDRFSAERTGGSVSTLTIQRTQQEDSAVYLCASSRAIDSPQHFGDGTRLSIL.

The chain carries TRBV30 and TRBJ2-5; D not certain. V dropped 2 bases and J dropped 4 bases, with 5 bases sitting between them. This CDR3 has 11 residues. Germline CDR1 GTSNPN, CDR2 SVGIG (reference sequence). As DNA, the CDR3 is TGTGCCTGGAGTAGGGCAGAGACCCAGTACTTC. This sequence encodes CAWSRAETQYF.

The V and J genes are TRBV4-3 and TRBJ1-5; D remains unclear. V was trimmed by 5 bases and J by 2 bases, leaving 10 bases between them. Germline-derived CDR1 and CDR2 are LGHNA and YSLEER. The CDR3 spans 14 residues. CDR3 sequence (DNA): TGCGCCAGCAGCTTGGAACTTGGCAATCAGCCCCAGCATTTT. It codes for CASSLELGNQPQHF.

The chain is built from TRBV19 and TRBJ1-4; a possible D gene is TRBD1 (5 bases). V was pared by 5 bases and J by 4 bases, with 14 bases between. This CDR3 comprises 15 residues. The germline V gene has CDR1 LNHDA and CDR2 SQIVND (reference sequence). Here the CDR3 reads CASSAGHSNNEKLFF. CDR3 nucleotide sequence: TGTGCCAGTAGTGCCGGACATAGTAATAATGAAAAACTGTTTTTT.

The rearrangement joins TRBV4-3 to TRBJ1-1, with D unclear. Trimming stripped 3 bases from V and 1 base from J, with 9 bases between. Germline CDR1 and CDR2: LGHNA and YSLEER. The CDR3 contains 14 residues. CDR3 region: CASSQRRQNTEAFF. In DNA, the CDR3 is TGCGCCAGCAGCCAGCGGCGACAGAACACTGAAGCTTTCTTT.

The rearrangement links TRBV5-5 to TRBJ2-2; 9 bases line up with TRBD2. This CDR3 has 15 residues. Germline CDR1 and CDR2: SGHKS and YYEKEE (reference sequence). The trim removed 3 bases at V and 5 bases at J, leaving 5 bases unmatched. The CDR3 DNA follows: TGTGCCAGCAGCTCAGGGACTAGCACAACCGGGGAGCTGTTTTTT. Translating it yields CASSSGTSTTGELFF.

This chain uses TRBV18 with TRBJ2-7; either TRBD1 or TRBD2 may fit D (5 bases each). The CDR3 consists of 15 residues. The V gene lost 2 bases and the J gene lost 5 bases, with 16 bases spanning the gap. CDR1 is KGHSH, CDR2 LQKENI, per germline. In DNA, the CDR3 is TGTGCCAGCTCACCATCTGACGGGGCGTGGGACGAGCAGTACTTC. Its translation: CASSPSDGAWDEQYF.

This chain uses TRBV18 with TRBJ2-7; 10 nucleotides agree with TRBD2. This CDR3 has 15 amino acids. In germline, CDR1 is KGHSH, CDR2 LQKENI. The trim removed 0 bases at V and 5 bases at J, leaving 4 bases unmatched. The DNA for the CDR3 is TGTGCCAGCTCACCACCGGGACTAGCGAACGACGAGCAGTACTTC. Its translation: CASSPPGLANDEQYF.

The V gene is TRBV7-2, the J gene TRBJ1-6; TRBD1 might be the D (6 bases). The V gene's germline CDR1 is SGHTA and CDR2 FQGNSA. The CDR3 runs to 14 residues. Between the trimmed V and J ends, which lost 5 bases and 7 bases, there was a span of 12 bases. The CDR3: CASSKDRANSPLHF. The CDR3 DNA follows: TGTGCCAGCAGCAAGGACAGAGCCAATTCACCCCTCCACTTT.

This sequence joins TRBV7-8 and TRBJ1-1, with D perhaps matching TRBD1 (5 bases). Germline V gene lookup returns CDR1 SGHVS and CDR2 FQNEAQ. With 5 bases removed from V and 1 base from J, the gap between germline ends came to 14 bases. CDR3 length: 15 amino acids. CDR3 DNA sequence: TGTGCCAGCAGCCGCAGGGATGCGGAGAACACTGAAGCTTTCTTT. Amino acids: CASSRRDAENTEAFF.

The chain combines TRBV30 with TRBJ2-7; 12 nucleotides align to TRBD2. The V and J ends lost 5 bases and 7 bases, in that order; junction bases with no gene match: 0. Germline V CDR1 and CDR2: GTSNPN, SVGIG (reference sequence). There are 11 residues in the CDR3. The CDR3 nucleotides are TGTGCCTGGGGACTAGCGGGAGAGCAGTACTTC. Translated, it gives CAWGLAGEQYF.

A word on this clone: The junction shows a germline mismatch at one end, possibly a read error. The chain recombines TRBV10-3 with TRBJ1-5, with a weak D call TRBD1 (5 bases). The CDR3 is made up of 14 amino acids. The germline CDR1 and CDR2 sequences are ENHRY and SYGVKD. This CDR3 is CASRHAGPQSAPAF. CDR3 DNA sequence: TGTGCCTCCCGACATGCGGGACCACAATCAGCCCCAGCATTT.

The chain combines TRBV25-1 with TRBJ1-4; weak D call: TRBD1 (6 bases). Germline V gives CDR1 MGHDK, CDR2 SYGVNS. This CDR3 has 15 residues. V shed 0 bases and J shed 4 bases, with 9 bases lying between them. The CDR3 reads CASSEYRGSNEKLFF. In DNA form, the CDR3 reads TGTGCCAGCAGTGAATATAGGGGGAGTAATGAAAAACTGTTTTTT.